Only a few counts were recorded for the clone carrying this T cell receptor beta chain. Its target is not known. Germline V CDR1 and CDR2: SGHVS, FQNEAQ. V dropped 5 bases and J dropped 5; count of bases not matched to a gene: 8. There are 15 residues in the CDR3. The data originate from a study of T-cell reconstitution after alpha-beta-depleted transplantation in children. Preparation of the TCRbeta library used unique molecular identifiers. TCRdb re-derived calls from the PCR reads in MiXCR, one entry per CDR3 protein. Of about a million distinct CDR3 sequences in the sample, about 29% were seen once. Findings of the study overall: There were some patients whose high TCRbeta diversity at day 60 came from surviving recipient T cells and thymic progenitors. Counts and diversity of T cells one year after transplant came mostly from newly produced T cells. Alpha-beta T cells present about two months after transplant were reported to originate from several hundred expanded graft clones.

Sample: PBMCs, mostly from graft donor cells, taken 360 days after TCRalphabeta/CD19-depleted stem cell transplant. The receptor was isolated from a boy less than two years old who had a stem cell transplant for SCID, so the T cells may come from the graft donor. The rearrangement links TRBV7-8 to TRBJ1-4, with 7 bases aligning to TRBD1. This chain's CDR3 is CASSIQGGYNEKLFF. DNA of the CDR3: TGTGCCAGCAGCATCCAGGGGGGATACAATGAAAAACTGTTTTTT. The full variable domain, rest sourced from reference TRBV7-8 and TRBJ1-4, is GAGVSQSPRYKVAKRGQDVALRCDPISGHVSLFWYQQALGQGPEFLTYFQNEAQLDKSGLPSDRFFAERPEGSVSTLKIQRTQQEDSAVYLCASSIQGGYNEKLFFGSGTQLSVL.